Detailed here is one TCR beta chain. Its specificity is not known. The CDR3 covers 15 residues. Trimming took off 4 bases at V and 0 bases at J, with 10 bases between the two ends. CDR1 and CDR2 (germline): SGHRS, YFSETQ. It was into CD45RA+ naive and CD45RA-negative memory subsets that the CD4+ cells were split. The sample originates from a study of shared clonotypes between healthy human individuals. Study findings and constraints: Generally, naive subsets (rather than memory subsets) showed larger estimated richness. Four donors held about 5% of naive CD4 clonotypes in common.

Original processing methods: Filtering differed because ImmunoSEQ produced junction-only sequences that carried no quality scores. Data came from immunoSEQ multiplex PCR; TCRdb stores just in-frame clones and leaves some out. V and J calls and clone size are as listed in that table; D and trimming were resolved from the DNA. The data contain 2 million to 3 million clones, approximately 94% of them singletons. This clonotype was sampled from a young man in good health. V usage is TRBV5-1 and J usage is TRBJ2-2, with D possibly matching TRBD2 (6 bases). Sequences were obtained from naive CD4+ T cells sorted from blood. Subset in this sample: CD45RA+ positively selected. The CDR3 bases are TGCGCCAGCAGCCGCGGGACCCCGAACACCGGGGAGCTGTTTTTT. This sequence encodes CASSRGTPNTGELFF.